The 5 T cell receptor beta chains below were found in one sample sequenced in a study of shared clonotypes between healthy human individuals. TCRdb's copy holds only in-frame clones and misses some; the assay was immunoSEQ multiplex PCR. The sample has 950,000 to 1,100,000 clones, around 75% seen once. Sequenced: memory CD4+ T cells sorted from blood. Indicated subset: CD45RA-negative fraction. The source of these receptors is a young man in good health.

V is TRBV30 and J is TRBJ2-4, with a possible D match to TRBD1 (6 bases). Germline V gene data show CDR1 as GTSNPN and CDR2 as SVGIG (reference sequence). The CDR3 runs to 17 residues. V was cut by 0 bases and J by 2 bases, with 17 bases left in between. CDR3: CAWSVPRLDRSKNIQYF. The CDR3, as DNA: TGTGCCTGGAGTGTCCCCAGACTTGACAGGTCCAAAAACATTCAGTACTTC.

This clone was seen only once. J is TRBJ2-2 and V is TRBV9, with a weak D call TRBD2 (6 bases). Trimming took 4 bases from V and 1 from J, leaving 11 bases between them. CDR1 is SGDLS, CDR2 YYNGEE, per germline. This CDR3 contains 15 residues. The CDR3 DNA sequence: TGTGCCAGCAGCACTAGCCCATTGAACACCGGGGAGCTGTTTTTT. Its protein is CASSTSPLNTGELFF.

This rearrangement joins TRBV2 to TRBJ1-4; D unclear. The V gene lost 8 bases and the J gene lost 12 bases, with 16 bases spanning the gap. The CDR3 runs to 12 residues. Looked up from germline, CDR1 is SNHLY and CDR2 is FYNNEI. CDR3 nucleotide sequence: TGTGCCAGCGGGCCGGACGCTGGGGAACTGTTTTTT. Translation gives CASGPDAGELFF.

The gene calls are TRBV19 and TRBJ2-1, with TRBD1 matching 9 bases. Trimming at V came to 9 bases and at J to 4 bases, leaving 10 bases not matched to a gene. The CDR3 consists of 15 residues. The germline V gene has CDR1 LNHDA and CDR2 SQIVND (reference sequence). The CDR3 DNA is TGTGCCAGCCTGGACAGGGGAAACCCGTACAATGAGCAGTTCTTC. Its protein product is CASLDRGNPYNEQFF.

The genes are TRBV5-1 and TRBJ2-5; D assignment may be TRBD1 or TRBD2 (6 bases each). Trimming shortened V by 2 bases and J by 4 bases, and 15 bases separated the two germline ends. Germline CDR1 SGHRS, CDR2 YFSETQ. This CDR3 spans 15 amino acids. The CDR3 nucleotides are TGCGCCAGCAGCTTAAGGGGGGCCGGTGGAGAGACCCAGTACTTC. Encoded protein: CASSLRGAGGETQYF.